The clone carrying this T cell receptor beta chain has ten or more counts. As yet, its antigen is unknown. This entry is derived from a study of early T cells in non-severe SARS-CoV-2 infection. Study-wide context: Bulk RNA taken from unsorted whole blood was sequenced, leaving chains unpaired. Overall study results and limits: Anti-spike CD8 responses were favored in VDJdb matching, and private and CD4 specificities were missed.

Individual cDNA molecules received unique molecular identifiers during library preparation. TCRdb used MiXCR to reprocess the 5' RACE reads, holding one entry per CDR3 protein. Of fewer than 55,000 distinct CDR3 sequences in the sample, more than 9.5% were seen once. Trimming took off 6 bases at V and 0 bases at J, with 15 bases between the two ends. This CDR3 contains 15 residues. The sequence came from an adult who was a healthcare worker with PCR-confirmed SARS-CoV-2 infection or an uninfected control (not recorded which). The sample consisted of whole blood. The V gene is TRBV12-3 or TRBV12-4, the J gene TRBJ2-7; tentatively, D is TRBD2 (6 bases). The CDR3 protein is CASSLNGGSSYEQYF. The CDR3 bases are TGTGCCAGCAGCTTGAACGGGGGTTCCTCCTACGAGCAGTACTTC.